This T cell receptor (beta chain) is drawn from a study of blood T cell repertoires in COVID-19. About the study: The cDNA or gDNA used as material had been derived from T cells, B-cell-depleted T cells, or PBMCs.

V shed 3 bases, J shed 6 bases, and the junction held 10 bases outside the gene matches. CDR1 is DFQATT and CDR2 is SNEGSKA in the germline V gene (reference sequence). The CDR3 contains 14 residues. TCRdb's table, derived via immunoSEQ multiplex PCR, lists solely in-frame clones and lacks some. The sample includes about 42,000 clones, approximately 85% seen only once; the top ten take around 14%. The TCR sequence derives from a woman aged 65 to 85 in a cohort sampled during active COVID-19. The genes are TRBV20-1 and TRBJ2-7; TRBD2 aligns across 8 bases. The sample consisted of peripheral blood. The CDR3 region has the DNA TGCAGTGCTAGTAGTGGGTCGGGAGGGGCCGAGCAGTACTTC. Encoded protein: CSASSGSGGAEQYF.